Described below is a single T cell receptor beta chain sequence and its context. Its antigen is currently unknown. Sequencing used immunoSEQ multiplex PCR; TCRdb keeps in-frame clones, though not all of them. The table has about 94,000 clones, around 85% seen once. This entry belongs to a study of T cell responses to AZD1222 COVID-19 vaccine. Study-level points and caveats: Dominant CD4 TCR responses targeted spike regions 160-218 and 743-854. It was only a handful of AZD1222 recipients who were seropositive at baseline.

CDR3 length equals 12 residues. The V end lost 0 bases, the J end lost 7 bases, and 4 bases lay between the germline ends. The germline gives CDR1 SGHTA, CDR2 FQGTGA. This rearrangement joins TRBV7-3 to TRBJ2-1; D call uncertain. The source of this sequence is an adult who received the AZD1222 COVID-19 vaccine. Sequences were derived from peripheral blood, sampled 28 days after the second AZD1222 dose. Here the CDR3 DNA reads TGTGCCAGCAGCTTAACGGGGAATGAGCAGTTCTTC. Amino acid sequence: CASSLTGNEQFF. The whole variable domain, remainder taken from reference TRBV7-3 and TRBJ2-1, is GAGVSQTPSNKVTEKGKYVELRCDPISGHTALYWYRQSLGQGPEFLIYFQGTGAADDSGLPNDRFFAVRPEGSVSTLKIQRTERGDSAVYLCASSLTGNEQFFGPGTRLTVL.